This T cell receptor (beta chain) is drawn from a study of blood T cells in healthy people across ages. Study background: Every two T cells gave about one barcoded beta molecule via template switching. Study-level points and caveats: Researchers report that TCR beta diversity correlated strongly with naive T cell percentage. Compared with aged donors, long-lived donors showed fewer expanded clones, suggesting selection.

This clonotype was detected a few times. Its cognate antigen is unknown. PCR was performed a second time for 7 to 11 cycles using a sample-barcoded 5' primer and a J-beta primer mix. A single record per CDR3 protein comes from TCRdb applying MiXCR to the 5' RACE reads. The data show about 1.5 million distinct CDR3 sequences, with 40% to 45% seen just once and more than 4% held by the top ten. The amount of total RNA extracted per sample was at least 5 micrograms. Germline CDR1 and CDR2: MNHEY and SMNVEV (reference sequence). The CDR3 consists of 15 residues. V lost 5 bases and J 7 bases, leaving 18 bases between the germline ends.

The chain carries TRBV27 and TRBJ2-4; no reliable D call. The receptor was derived from a woman aged 18-29 years in good health. The source material was blood. In DNA, the CDR3 is TGTGCCAGCAGTCCCGCTCGCCTCAATGGGAACATTCAGTACTTC. It yields the protein CASSPARLNGNIQYF.